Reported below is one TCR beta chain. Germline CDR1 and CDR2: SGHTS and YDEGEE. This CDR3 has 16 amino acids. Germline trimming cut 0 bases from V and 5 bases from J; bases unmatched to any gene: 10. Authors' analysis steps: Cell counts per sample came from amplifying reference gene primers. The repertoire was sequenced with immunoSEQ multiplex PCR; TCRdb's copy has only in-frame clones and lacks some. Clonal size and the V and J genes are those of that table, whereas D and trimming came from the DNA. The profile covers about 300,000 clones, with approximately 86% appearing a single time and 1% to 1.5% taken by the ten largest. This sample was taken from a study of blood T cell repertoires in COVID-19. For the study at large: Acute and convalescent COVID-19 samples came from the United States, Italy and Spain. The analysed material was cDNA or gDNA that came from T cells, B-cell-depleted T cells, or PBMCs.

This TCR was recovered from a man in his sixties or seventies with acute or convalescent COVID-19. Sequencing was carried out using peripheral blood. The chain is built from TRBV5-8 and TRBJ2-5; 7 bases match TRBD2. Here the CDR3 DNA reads TGTGCCAGCAGCTTGGAAGGGACTACCTCCGTTGAGACCCAGTACTTC. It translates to CASSLEGTTSVETQYF. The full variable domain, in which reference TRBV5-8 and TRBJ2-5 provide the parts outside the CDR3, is EAGVTQSPTHLIKTRGQQATLRCSPISGHTSVYWYQQALGLGLQFLLWYDEGEERNRGNFPPRFSGRQFPNYSSELNVNALELEDSALYLCASSLEGTTSVETQYFGPGTRLLVL.